This T cell receptor (beta chain) derives from a study of blood T cell repertoires in COVID-19. As for the study in general: COVID-19 samples collected from the United States, Italy and Spain covered acute and convalescent phases. Sources were T cells, B-cell-depleted T cells, or PBMCs; the material itself was cDNA or gDNA.

The germline V gene encodes CDR1 WNHNN and CDR2 SYGVQD (reference sequence). The V and J ends lost 5 bases and 0 bases respectively, with 7 bases between them. The CDR3 is 13 residues long. Study processing details: The authors estimated nucleated cell counts from reference gene primer amplification. Using immunoSEQ multiplex PCR, the repertoire was profiled, and TCRdb retains in-frame clones only, with some absent. V, J and clone size are taken as reported in that table, and D and trimming were inferred from the DNA itself. The repertoire holds some 130,000 clones, with more than 75% as singletons. This clone has more than one count but fewer than ten.

This receptor was obtained from a man in his forties or fifties with active COVID-19. The chain employs TRBV10-1 and TRBJ1-2; D is uncertain. The material sequenced was peripheral blood. CDR3 sequence: CASSPGTNYGYTF. CDR3 nucleotide sequence: TGCGCCAGCAGTCCGGGAACTAACTATGGCTACACCTTC.